This entry lists 9 T cell receptor beta chains sequenced from one sample in a study of human T cells and chemical hapten exposure. TCRdb re-derived calls from the RACE reads in MiXCR, one entry per CDR3 protein. The sample shows roughly 69,000 distinct CDR3 sequences, 11% of them seen only once. Indicated time point: patch test 3, about 24 weeks after DPC sensitization. This sample's treatment: therapeutic diphenylcyclopropenone sensitization with weekly scalp DPC. The specimen comprised whole blood, sampled in connection with sensitization to the hapten diphenylcyclopropenone (DPC). These receptors originate from a woman aged 25 to 39 with alopecia areata. Some clones in this sample may be carry-over from other donors' samples.

The chain joins TRBV20-1 to TRBJ2-1, with 8 bases matching TRBD2. The CDR3 is 15 residues long. With 1 base clipped from V and 9 bases from J, the junction kept 11 bases outside the gene matches. Germline V lookup: CDR1 DFQATT, CDR2 SNEGSKA (reference sequence). CDR3 in DNA: TGCAGTGCTAGAGTGACCGGGAGGGGATCCCCTGAGCAGTTCTTC. The encoded protein is CSARVTGRGSPEQFF.

The chain uses TRBV20-1 and TRBJ1-5; a possible D gene is TRBD1 (5 bases). CDR1 is DFQATT, CDR2 SNEGSKA, per germline (reference sequence). CDR3 length: 12 amino acids. V lost 6 bases to trimming and J lost 4 bases, with 10 bases between them. CDR3 amino acids: CSAGTGNQPQHF. CDR3 DNA sequence: TGCAGTGCCGGGACTGGGAATCAGCCCCAGCATTTT.

The rearrangement links TRBV20-1 to TRBJ1-5, with 7 bases lining up with TRBD1. Unmatched junction bases numbered 12, after V lost 0 bases and J lost 7 bases. Germline-derived CDR1 and CDR2 are DFQATT and SNEGSKA (reference sequence). The CDR3 runs 16 residues. The CDR3 protein is CSARDRVQGGFQPQHF. CDR3 in DNA: TGCAGTGCTAGAGATCGGGTTCAGGGGGGGTTCCAGCCCCAGCATTTT.

CDR3 DNA sequence: TGTGCCAGCTCAACAAGGTCAGACACTGAAGCTTTCTTT. Translation: CASSTRSDTEAFF. The chain combines TRBV18 with TRBJ1-1; D remains unclear. Deletions cut 5 bases from V and 3 bases from J, with 10 bases between. Per germline, CDR1 KGHSH and CDR2 LQKENI. This CDR3 comprises 13 residues.

This clonotype was observed many times. This chain connects TRBV27 to TRBJ2-7; no clear D. Trimming took 3 bases from V and 2 from J, leaving 8 bases between them. The germline V gene has CDR1 MNHEY and CDR2 SMNVEV (reference sequence). The CDR3 runs to 13 residues. The CDR3 DNA reads TGTGCCAGCAGTTTCGGGCGGACCTACGAGCAGTACTTC. Protein: CASSFGRTYEQYF.

This clonotype was counted a few times. The J gene is TRBJ2-7, the V gene TRBV4-2; D might be TRBD1 (6 bases). With 0 bases removed from V and 4 bases from J, the gap between germline ends came to 7 bases. The CDR3 contains 13 residues. Per the germline V gene, CDR1 is LGHNA and CDR2 is YNFKEQ. For the CDR3, the DNA is TGTGCCAGCAGCCAAGAACAGGGATACGAGCAGTACTTC. It specifies CASSQEQGYEQYF.

This clonotype was seen at least ten times. The V call is TRBV27, the J call TRBJ1-4; D is perhaps TRBD1 (5 bases). CDR3 length: 14 residues. The germline V and J ends were trimmed by 6 bases and 8 bases, with 16 bases remaining between them. The germline V gene encodes CDR1 MNHEY and CDR2 SMNVEV (reference sequence). Here the CDR3 reads CASRHRIATEKLFF. DNA for the CDR3: TGTGCCAGCAGACACAGGATTGCTACGGAAAAACTGTTTTTT.

This clonotype has a count of ten or more. The genes are TRBV30 and TRBJ1-1; D uncertain. Germline CDR1 and CDR2: GTSNPN and SVGIG (reference sequence). Trimming took 0 bases from V and 6 from J, leaving 5 bases between them. CDR3 length: 11 amino acids. DNA for the CDR3: TGTGCCTGGAGTGTAAGCCCTGAAGCTTTCTTT. Amino acids: CAWSVSPEAFF.

This clonotype was seen a handful of times. The genes are TRBV11-3 and TRBJ2-2; 8 bases match TRBD2. CDR3 length equals 18 residues. Trimming took 0 bases from V and 4 from J; bases not matched to a gene: 10. Germline V lookup: CDR1 SGHNT, CDR2 YENEEA. CDR3 DNA sequence: TGTGCCAGCAGCTTAGATCAGAGCGGGAGTACGAGCACCGGGGAGCTGTTTTTT. The encoded protein is CASSLDQSGSTSTGELFF.